These 10 T cell receptor beta chains came from one sample sequenced in a study of control samples from healthy donors and cancer patients. Only in-frame clones appear in the TCRdb table, and some are missing; sequencing was by immunoSEQ multiplex PCR. The sample lists about 150,000 clones; 80% to 90% were seen once. Sequenced input: blood. The source is a man between 18 and 35 years old in good health.

The chain employs TRBV19 and TRBJ2-3, with D unresolved. The CDR3 has 16 residues. V lost 6 bases, J lost 1 base, and 17 bases lay in between. CDR1 and CDR2 from the germline V gene are LNHDA and SQIVND (reference sequence). Here the CDR3 reads CASSHRQGRGTDTQYF. The CDR3 DNA is TGTGCCAGTAGCCACAGACAAGGCCGCGGCACAGATACGCAGTATTTT.

The chain couples TRBV3-1 (or the pseudogene TRBV3-2) to TRBJ2-7, with D possibly matching TRBD2 (6 bases). Germline V gene sequence: CDR1 LGHDT, CDR2 YNNKEL (reference sequence). V gave up 1 base and J gave up 2 bases, with 18 bases separating them. The CDR3 totals 17 residues. The CDR3 spells CASSQVSRGWAPYEQYF. CDR3 sequence (DNA): TGTGCCAGCAGCCAAGTAAGTCGGGGGTGGGCCCCCTACGAGCAGTACTTC.

The chain recombines TRBV30 with TRBJ2-3, with D maybe TRBD2 (6 bases). Germline CDR1 GTSNPN, CDR2 SVGIG (reference sequence). This CDR3 has 14 amino acids. V was clipped by 5 bases and J by 2 bases, with 14 bases between them. Here the CDR3 DNA reads TGTGCCTGGTCACCCGGCGGGGTCACAGATACGCAGTATTTT. Its protein product is CAWSPGGVTDTQYF.

For the CDR3, the DNA is TGTGCCTGGAGTTCTGGACAGGGTTATTCACCCCTCCACTTT. It translates to CAWSSGQGYSPLHF. The V call is TRBV30, the J call TRBJ1-6; 8 bases fit TRBD1. The V segment lost 2 bases and the J segment 8 bases; nucleotides outside the gene matches: 5. Germline CDR1 GTSNPN, CDR2 SVGIG (reference sequence). This CDR3 has 14 amino acids.

Only one count was recorded for this clone. The genes are TRBV28 and TRBJ1-3; D gene unclear. Per the germline V gene, CDR1 is MDHEN and CDR2 is SYDVKM. The CDR3 contains 13 residues. The ends were cut back, 5 bases at V and 4 bases at J, with 9 bases in the middle. This CDR3 reads CASSVVNGNTIYF. CDR3 DNA sequence: TGTGCCAGCAGTGTGGTCAACGGAAACACCATATATTTT.

V usage is TRBV21-1 and J usage is TRBJ1-5. TRBV21-1 is a known pseudogene. The CDR3 has 16 amino acids. The CDR3 here is CASSKEGGDSNQPQHF. In DNA, the CDR3 is TGTGCCAGCAGCAAAGAGGGGGGGGATAGCAATCAGCCCCAGCATTTT.

The chain recombines TRBV3-1 (or the pseudogene TRBV3-2) with TRBJ2-1; D not resolved. The V and J ends lost 1 base and 0 bases respectively, with 7 bases between them. Looked up from germline, CDR1 is LGHDT and CDR2 is YNNKEL (reference sequence). The CDR3 has 15 amino acids. As DNA, the CDR3 is TGTGCCAGCAGCCAAGCTGGGGACTCCTACAATGAGCAGTTCTTC. Protein: CASSQAGDSYNEQFF.

This clone was seen a single time. This rearrangement joins TRBV6-5 to TRBJ1-2; maybe TRBD1 (5 bases). The CDR3 has 14 residues. The V end lost 5 bases, the J end lost 10 bases, and 20 bases lay between the germline ends. Germline loops: CDR1 MNHEY, CDR2 SVGAGI. The CDR3: CASSRLRDPKDYTF. The CDR3 nucleotides are TGTGCCAGCAGTCGACTCCGGGACCCTAAGGACTACACCTTC.

The chain recombines TRBV29-1 with TRBJ1-1; 9 bases match TRBD1. The length of the CDR3 is 14 residues. The germline V gene has CDR1 SQVTM and CDR2 ANQGSEA. The V segment lost 5 bases and the J segment 8 bases; nucleotides outside the gene matches: 12. CDR3 in DNA: TGCAGCGTTCAAGCTCGACAGGGGGTAGGGGAAGCTTTCTTT. It yields the protein CSVQARQGVGEAFF.

The chain uses TRBV30 and TRBJ1-6; TRBD1 matches 7 bases. CDR1 is GTSNPN, CDR2 SVGIG, per germline (reference sequence). V lost 5 bases and J lost 5; bases outside the gene matches: 3. This CDR3 contains 13 residues. This CDR3 reads CAWSGGNNSPLHF. For the CDR3, the DNA is TGTGCCTGGTCAGGGGGGAATAATTCACCCCTCCACTTT.